The TCR beta chain under discussion was sequenced for a study of identical twins. General observations from the study: Cross-sectional statistical analysis was relied on for the conclusions, without the same donors being followed. Excess sharing between twins was weaker in beta out-of-frame sequences. Fewer insertions were carried by abundant cord blood beta clonotypes, but none was seen in memory repertoires.

Germline V CDR1 and CDR2: LGHNA, YNFKEQ. Trimming stripped 0 bases from V and 4 bases from J, with 12 bases between. This CDR3 has 15 amino acids. Template switching added a universal primer site; cDNA carried unique molecular identifiers. TCRdb re-called the 5' RACE reads with MiXCR, one entry per CDR3 protein. The repertoire has fewer than 450,000 distinct CDR3 sequences, approximately 8.8% of them found once; the top ten carry around 8.6%. Only a few counts were recorded for this clonotype. Its antigen is still unknown. The clonotype was recovered from a woman aged 45-60 years in good health. Sequencing was carried out using naive T cells sorted from blood. The chain is built from TRBV4-2 and TRBJ1-1; the D is unclear. This CDR3 is CASSQDPGRATEAFF. The CDR3 DNA reads as TGTGCCAGCAGCCAAGATCCGGGGAGGGCCACTGAAGCTTTCTTT.